A single sample gave rise to the 25 T cell receptor beta chains below, sequenced in a study of blood T cell repertoires in COVID-19. The protocol was immunoSEQ multiplex PCR, while the TCRdb copy is restricted to in-frame clones and leaves out a portion. The sample lists 150,000 or so clones, more than 75% occurring once. The specimen sequenced was PBMCs or T cells enriched from blood (not recorded which). Receptors were obtained from a woman in her forties or fifties who had recovered from COVID-19.

In its sample, this clone was seen a few times. The rearrangement joins TRBV19 to TRBJ1-5, with D possibly being TRBD1 (5 bases). This CDR3 comprises 15 residues. The V gene lost 1 base and the J gene lost 0 bases, with 7 bases spanning the gap. Germline-derived CDR1 and CDR2 are LNHDA and SQIVND (reference sequence). CDR3 in DNA: TGTGCCAGTAGTATAGTACAGGATAGCAATCAGCCCCAGCATTTT. This encodes CASSIVQDSNQPQHF.

The rearrangement links TRBV19 to TRBJ1-1; D is unclear. The CDR3 totals 14 residues. CDR1 is LNHDA and CDR2 is SQIVND in the germline V gene (reference sequence). Trimming cost V 5 bases and J 3 bases, with 13 bases left between them. As DNA, the CDR3 is TGTGCCAGTAGTCCCGGGGAGGAGGACACTGAAGCTTTCTTT. This encodes CASSPGEEDTEAFF.

The J gene is TRBJ2-3, the V gene TRBV3-1 (or the pseudogene TRBV3-2); D is uncertain. The CDR3 runs to 12 residues. The V end lost 5 bases, the J end lost 6 bases, and 9 bases lay between the germline ends. Germline assignment: CDR1 LGHDT and CDR2 YNNKEL (reference sequence). CDR3: CASSAVGDTQYF. The DNA of the CDR3 is TGTGCCAGCAGCGCAGTCGGGGATACGCAGTATTTT.

This chain connects TRBV6-5 to TRBJ2-7; 11 bases align to TRBD1. The V and J ends lost 2 bases and 5 bases, in that order; junction bases with no gene match: 8. Germline V CDR1 and CDR2: MNHEY, SVGAGI. The CDR3 runs to 16 residues. DNA for the CDR3: TGTGCCAGCAGTTACGGGCGGACAGGGGGCTTGGACGAGCAGTACTTC. The encoded protein is CASSYGRTGGLDEQYF.

A word on this clone: Different DNA sequences within this sample yield the same CDR3. This chain uses TRBV5-1 with TRBJ2-7; D possibly corresponds to TRBD2 (6 bases). The germline V gene has CDR1 SGHRS and CDR2 YFSETQ. The CDR3 consists of 14 residues. The V end was cut by 1 base, the J end by 0 bases, with 8 bases between. CDR3 sequence (DNA): TGCGCCAGCAGCTTGTCCGGGGGCTCCTACGAGCAGTACTTC. This sequence encodes CASSLSGGSYEQYF.

V usage is TRBV18 and J usage is TRBJ2-1, with 9 bases aligning to TRBD2. Trimming took 3 bases from V and 4 from J; bases not matched to a gene: 4. The CDR3 has 15 amino acids. The germline CDR1 and CDR2 sequences are KGHSH and LQKENI. The CDR3 sequence: CASSPLTSGYNEQFF. Written as DNA, the CDR3 is TGTGCCAGCTCACCTCTGACTAGCGGTTACAATGAGCAGTTCTTC.

J is TRBJ2-5 and V is TRBV27, with 10 bases lining up with TRBD2. Germline-derived CDR1 and CDR2 are MNHEY and SMNVEV (reference sequence). The CDR3 has 19 amino acids. The trim removed 2 bases at V and 2 bases at J, leaving 14 bases unmatched. The DNA for the CDR3 is TGTGCCAGCAGTTTAACCGGGACTAGCGTCCGGGGAGGGCAAGAGACCCAGTACTTC. Protein product: CASSLTGTSVRGGQETQYF.

The chain is built from TRBV4-1 and TRBJ2-5, with 8 positions matching TRBD1. V was pared by 4 bases and J by 7 bases, with 11 bases of the junction left unmatched. Germline CDR1 reads MGHRA; CDR2 reads YSYEKL. This CDR3 spans 15 amino acids. The CDR3 nucleotides read TGCGCCAGCAGCCTTAACCGGGACAGGTGGGCGACCCAGTACTTC. As protein: CASSLNRDRWATQYF.

V and J are TRBV30 and TRBJ2-7, with 12 positions matching TRBD2. The V gene's germline CDR1 is GTSNPN and CDR2 SVGIG (reference sequence). This CDR3 spans 15 amino acids. The V gene end was trimmed by 3 bases and the J gene end by 4 bases; junction bases not matched to a gene: 7. CDR3 sequence (DNA): TGTGCCTGGAGCCTTTCGACTAGCGGGAGTTACGAGCAGTACTTC. This encodes CAWSLSTSGSYEQYF.

The gene calls are TRBV7-8 and TRBJ1-1; D is perhaps TRBD1 (5 bases). Trimming cost V 5 bases and J 2 bases, with 9 bases left between them. There are 13 residues in the CDR3. CDR1 and CDR2 from the germline V gene are SGHVS and FQNEAQ. The CDR3 reads CASSNGGNTEAFF. As DNA, the CDR3 is TGTGCCAGCAGCAACGGGGGTAACACTGAAGCTTTCTTT.

The chain has TRBV2 and TRBJ1-1; maybe TRBD1 (5 bases). The CDR3 spans 14 residues. The V gene lost 7 bases and the J gene lost 6 bases, with 18 bases spanning the gap. The germline gives CDR1 SNHLY, CDR2 FYNNEI. The DNA of the CDR3 is TGTGCCAGCACCCGCAGAGGGACTGAGGCTGAAGCTTTCTTT. Its translation is CASTRRGTEAEAFF. The complete variable domain, with remaining parts taken from reference TRBV2 and TRBJ1-1, reads EPEVTQTPSHQVTQMGQEVILRCVPISNHLYFYWYRQILGQKVEFLVSFYNNEISEKSEIFDDQFSVERPDGSNFTLKIRSTKLEDSAMYFCASTRRGTEAEAFFGQGTRLTVV.

This clone has only a few counts. The gene calls are TRBV19 and TRBJ1-6; D is perhaps TRBD1 (6 bases). The V gene's germline CDR1 is LNHDA and CDR2 SQIVND (reference sequence). Trimming cost V 4 bases and J 9 bases, with 16 bases left between them. This CDR3 spans 15 amino acids. The CDR3 DNA reads as TGTGCCAGTAGTACCGAGGGGGGGGGCCGTTCACCCCTCCACTTT. Its translation: CASSTEGGGRSPLHF.

This rearrangement joins TRBV30 to TRBJ2-3; D not certain. The germline CDR1 and CDR2 sequences are GTSNPN and SVGIG (reference sequence). There are 13 residues in the CDR3. With 2 bases removed from V and 4 bases from J, the gap between germline ends came to 10 bases. The CDR3 nucleotides are TGTGCCTGGAGTCCCCCGCCAGCAGATACGCAGTATTTT. Protein: CAWSPPPADTQYF. The full variable domain, in which reference TRBV30 and TRBJ2-3 provide the parts outside the CDR3, is SQTIHQWPATLVQPVGSPLSLECTVEGTSNPNLYWYRQAAGRGLQLLFYSVGIGQISSEVPQNLSASRPQDRQFILSSKKLLLSDSGFYLCAWSPPPADTQYFGPGTRLTVL.

A remark on this clone: The same CDR3 can be traced to other DNA sequences in this sample. This chain links TRBV27 with TRBJ1-1; D remains unclear. Germline CDR1 is MNHEY and CDR2 is SMNVEV (reference sequence). Trimming cost V 2 bases and J 4 bases, with 11 bases left between them. The CDR3 runs 14 residues. CDR3 coding DNA: TGTGCCAGCAGTTTACTGGGCGTGGGCACTGAAGCTTTCTTT. Its protein product is CASSLLGVGTEAFF.

The chain is built from TRBV10-1 and TRBJ2-5; maybe TRBD2 (6 bases). The CDR3 is made up of 13 amino acids. Germline lookup yields CDR1 WNHNN and CDR2 SYGVQD (reference sequence). The V and J ends lost 5 bases and 1 base respectively, with 8 bases between them. The CDR3: CASSTGSQETQYF. The CDR3 nucleotides are TGCGCCAGCAGTACCGGGAGCCAAGAGACCCAGTACTTC.

The sample holds one count of this clone. V is TRBV12-3 or TRBV12-4 and J is TRBJ2-1; maybe TRBD1 (5 bases). Trimming took 1 base from V and 9 from J, leaving 10 bases between them. The CDR3 runs to 13 residues. This chain's CDR3 is CASSLGTSSEQFF. CDR3 DNA sequence: TGTGCCAGCAGTTTAGGGACATCTAGTGAGCAGTTCTTC.

The chain carries TRBV30 and TRBJ1-6; 7 bases are a match to TRBD1. Germline CDR1 reads GTSNPN; CDR2 reads SVGIG (reference sequence). With 2 bases clipped from V and 0 bases from J, the junction kept 7 bases outside the gene matches. CDR3 length: 17 amino acids. The CDR3 bases are TGTGCCTGGAGTTTCAACAGGGGTAGCTCCTATAATTCACCCCTCCACTTT. The encoded protein is CAWSFNRGSSYNSPLHF.

CDR3 bases: TGCGCCAGCAGCCACCCGGGAGGGGAGCAGTACTTC. It translates to CASSHPGGEQYF. This rearrangement joins TRBV4-1 to TRBJ2-7, with 8 nucleotides matching TRBD2. V dropped 3 bases and J dropped 7; count of bases not matched to a gene: 2. This CDR3 has 12 amino acids. Germline V gene lookup returns CDR1 MGHRA and CDR2 YSYEKL.

V and J are TRBV9 and TRBJ2-7; tentatively, D is TRBD2 (5 bases). Trimming pared 0 bases from V and 4 bases from J, leaving 14 bases between. The CDR3 contains 15 residues. Germline V gives CDR1 SGDLS, CDR2 YYNGEE. This CDR3 is CASSVASASLYEQYF. The CDR3 DNA sequence: TGTGCCAGCAGCGTAGCTTCGGCTAGCCTGTACGAGCAGTACTTC.

This clone was recorded once. V gene TRBV19 combines with J gene TRBJ2-7, with TRBD1 as a possible D gene (6 bases). CDR1 is LNHDA, CDR2 SQIVND, per germline (reference sequence). CDR3 length: 16 residues. V lost 6 bases, J lost 3 bases, and 21 bases lay in between. CDR3 coding DNA: TGTGCCAGTAGAGCTACACAGGGCCTCGACCGCTACGAGCAGTACTTC. It encodes CASRATQGLDRYEQYF.

V gene TRBV2 combines with J gene TRBJ1-4; 8 positions agree with TRBD1. The CDR3 contains 15 residues. With V trimmed by 7 bases and J by 0 bases, 4 bases remained unmatched. Germline CDR1 and CDR2: SNHLY and FYNNEI. The CDR3 DNA is TGTGCCAGCACAGGGGGCATGCCAACTAATGAAAAACTGTTTTTT. As protein: CASTGGMPTNEKLFF.

The genes are TRBV3-1 (or the pseudogene TRBV3-2) and TRBJ2-5; D may be TRBD2 (6 bases). Germline values: CDR1 LGHDT, CDR2 YNNKEL (reference sequence). This CDR3 comprises 16 residues. V lost 4 bases and J 1 base, leaving 16 bases between the germline ends. CDR3 region: CASSPLKPGVQETQYF. The CDR3 bases are TGTGCCAGCAGCCCCCTAAAGCCGGGAGTCCAAGAGACCCAGTACTTC.

This rearrangement joins TRBV6-1 to TRBJ1-3; D is unresolved. Per the germline V gene, CDR1 is MNHNS and CDR2 is SASEGT. CDR3 length: 15 amino acids. Trimming took off 1 base at V and 0 bases at J, with 7 bases between the two ends. As DNA, the CDR3 is TGTGCCAGCAGTGAAGGTCGGGTCTCTGGAAACACCATATATTTT. Protein sequence: CASSEGRVSGNTIYF.

The chain joins TRBV19 to TRBJ2-3; 8 bases align to TRBD2. In germline, CDR1 is LNHDA, CDR2 SQIVND (reference sequence). The trim removed 6 bases at V and 3 bases at J, leaving 5 bases unmatched. The CDR3 runs to 14 residues. The CDR3 coding sequence is TGTGCCAGTAGGCCGTCGGGGGGGACAGATACGCAGTATTTT. Amino acid sequence: CASRPSGGTDTQYF. The full variable domain, rest sourced from reference TRBV19 and TRBJ2-3, is DGGITQSPKYLFRKEGQNVTLSCEQNLNHDAMYWYRQDPGQGLRLIYYSQIVNDFQKGDIAEGYSVSREKKESFPLTVTSAQKNPTAFYLCASRPSGGTDTQYFGPGTRLTVL.

This chain connects TRBV27 to TRBJ1-5; D unclear. In germline, CDR1 is MNHEY, CDR2 SMNVEV (reference sequence). The CDR3 totals 14 residues. Trimming removed 2 bases at V and 3 bases at J, with 8 bases between. The CDR3 DNA reads TGTGCCAGCAGTTTACGAACTTACAATCAGCCCCAGCATTTT. Its protein is CASSLRTYNQPQHF.